Given below is one TCR beta chain in context. In this sample, this clone turned up many times. This receptor's antigen is unknown. Per-base qualities were not stored, and no clone one base away is much larger. The sample is drawn from a study of metastatic and nonmetastatic thyroid tumors (dated by TCRdb to 2020 to 2022). At the level of the whole study: For patients with malignant and with benign thyroid disease, the researchers compared repertoires between peripheral blood samples and tumor or nodule tissue samples.

What the authors observed across the whole study: TCR beta diversity was reported as significantly higher in malignant tumors than in benign nodules, in both blood and tumor samples.

Libraries were constructed by PCR. Sequencing used an Illumina HiSeq 4000. High-throughput sequencing was used to profile the TCR beta-chain CDR3 region of every patient. Processing in the source paper ran as follows. The researchers built a classifier to tell apart papillary thyroid cancer patients with distant metastasis, based on CDR3 differences among clinicopathological groups. The Shannon index was used to assess repertoire diversity, and the Morisita-Horn index was used to assess tumor-blood repertoire similarity. TCRdb's own reprocessing of the public reads used fastp at Q25 and MiXCR and kept productive beta chains. The V and J calls and clone size are TCRdb's, not the authors'. The sample has tens of thousands of clones on record, approximately 26% of them singletons. Of the sample, approximately 3.5% falls within the top ten clones. None of the patients had been given any treatment before thyroid surgery. The study retrospectively analysed patient clinical samples collected from about 2012 to 2019 using T-cell receptor beta sequencing.

Sequenced input: blood. The clonotype comes from a male donor with papillary thyroid cancer or a benign thyroid nodule (not recorded which). Some clones in this sample may be carry-over from other donors' samples.

The CDR3 amino acid sequence is: CASSRDSTNYGYTF. The sequenced DNA: TGTGCCAGTAGTCGGGACAGCACTAACTATGGCTACACCTTC. The chain joins TRBV19 to TRBJ1-2, with 7 junctional bases fitting TRBD1. CDR1 and CDR2, looked up from the germline V gene (reference sequence), are LNHDA and SQIVND. Including the terminal cysteine and phenylalanine, the CDR3 comprises 14 residues. Here the CDR3 DNA is all that survives: 42 bases in frame from base 1. Trimming takes 5 bases off V and 0 bases off J; junction bases not matched to a gene: 3.